This T cell receptor (beta chain) was found in a study of Ad26.COV2.S vaccination and SARS-CoV-2 variants. This clone was observed a handful of times. Trimming cost V 9 bases and J 2 bases; bases outside gene matches: 18. The CDR3 has 19 residues. The germline V gene encodes CDR1 LNHDA and CDR2 SQIVND (reference sequence). Treatment noted: around 19 received Ad26.COV2.S at low or high dose, single or two shots; 5 received placebo; per-sample allocation not given. Repertoires come from day 63 after the first vaccine or placebo injection. This adult donor, from Boston, was 18-55 years old. Assay used: immunoSEQ multiplex PCR; TCRdb lists only in-frame clones, some missing. This sample yields about 260,000 clones, of which around 88% are seen a single time; roughly 3% belongs to the top ten.

The TCR comes from a person aged 18-65 years who received the Ad26.COV2.S COVID-19 vaccine or a placebo. This rearrangement joins TRBV19 to TRBJ2-2, with 10 bases aligning to TRBD1. The specimen was peripheral blood, collected in a trial of Ad26.COV2.S vaccine versus placebo. CDR3 sequence: CARRPETGGGISNTGELFF. CDR3 DNA: TGTGCCAGGAGGCCCGAGACAGGGGGCGGAATTTCTAACACCGGGGAGCTGTTTTTT.